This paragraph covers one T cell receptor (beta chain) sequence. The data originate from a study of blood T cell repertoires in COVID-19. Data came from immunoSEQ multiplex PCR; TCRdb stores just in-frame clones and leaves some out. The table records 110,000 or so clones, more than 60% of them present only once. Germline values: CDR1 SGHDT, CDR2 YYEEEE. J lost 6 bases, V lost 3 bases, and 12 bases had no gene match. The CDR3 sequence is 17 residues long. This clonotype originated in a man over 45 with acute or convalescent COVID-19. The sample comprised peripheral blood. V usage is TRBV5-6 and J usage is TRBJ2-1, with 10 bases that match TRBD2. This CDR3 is CASSSLTSGPEVNEQFF. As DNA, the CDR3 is TGTGCCAGCAGCTCGTTGACTAGCGGGCCTGAGGTCAATGAGCAGTTCTTC.